The 2 T cell receptor beta chains reported below all come from one sample, sequenced in a study of cytomegalovirus exposure and HLA in healthy donors. The PCR employed 60 Vbeta primers together with 13 Jbeta primers. Method: immunoSEQ multiplex PCR; TCRdb's copy keeps in-frame clones and lacks some. In the table there are over 55,000 clones, about 84% of which are singletons. Sequencing was carried out using PBMCs. The receptors here all came from a male donor in good health and CMV-seronegative.

J is TRBJ2-7 and V is TRBV19; 10 nucleotides line up with TRBD2. V lost 6 bases, J lost 8 bases, and 13 bases stayed unmatched. Germline V CDR1 and CDR2: LNHDA, SQIVND (reference sequence). The CDR3 covers 15 residues. CDR3 nucleotide sequence: TGTGCCAGTAGCGATCCCGGGACTAGCGTCGACAAGCAGTACTTC. Translated: CASSDPGTSVDKQYF.

This clone has more than one count but fewer than ten. This chain uses TRBV18 with TRBJ2-1; D unclear. The V end lost 3 bases, the J end lost 8 bases, and 14 bases lay between the germline ends. This CDR3 is 14 amino acids long. Per the germline V gene, CDR1 is KGHSH and CDR2 is LQKENI. CDR3 DNA: TGTGCCAGCTCACCCGTCCTAGGAATGGATGAGCAGTTCTTC. It encodes CASSPVLGMDEQFF.